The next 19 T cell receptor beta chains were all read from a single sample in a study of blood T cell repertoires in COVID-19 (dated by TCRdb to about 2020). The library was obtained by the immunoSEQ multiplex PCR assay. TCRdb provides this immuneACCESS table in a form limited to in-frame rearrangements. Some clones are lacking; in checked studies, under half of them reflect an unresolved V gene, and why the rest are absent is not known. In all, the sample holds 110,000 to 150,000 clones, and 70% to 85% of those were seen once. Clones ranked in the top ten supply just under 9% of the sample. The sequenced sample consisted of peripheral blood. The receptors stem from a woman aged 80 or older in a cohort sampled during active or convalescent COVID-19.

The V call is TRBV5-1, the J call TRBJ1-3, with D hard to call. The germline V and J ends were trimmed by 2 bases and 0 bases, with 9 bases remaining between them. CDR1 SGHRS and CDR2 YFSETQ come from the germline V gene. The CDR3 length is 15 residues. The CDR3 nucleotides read TGCGCCAGCAGCTTTTCAGCGTACTCTGGAAACACCATATATTTT. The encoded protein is CASSFSAYSGNTIYF.

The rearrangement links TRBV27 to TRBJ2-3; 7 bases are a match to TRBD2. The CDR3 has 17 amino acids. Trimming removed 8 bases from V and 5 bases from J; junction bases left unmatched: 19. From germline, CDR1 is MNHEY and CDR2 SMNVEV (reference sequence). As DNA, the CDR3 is TGTGCCAGCCTCGGGAGAGCGTTTGGGGGGGTAAGAGATACGCAGTATTTT. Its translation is CASLGRAFGGVRDTQYF.

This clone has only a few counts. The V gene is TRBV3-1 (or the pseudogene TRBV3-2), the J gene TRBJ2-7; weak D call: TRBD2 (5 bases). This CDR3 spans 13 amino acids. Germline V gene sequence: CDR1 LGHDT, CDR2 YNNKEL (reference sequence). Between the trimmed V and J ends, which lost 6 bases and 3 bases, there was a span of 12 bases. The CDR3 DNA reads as TGTGCCAGCAGGGACTCGCTACACTACGAGCAGTACTTC. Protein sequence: CASRDSLHYEQYF.

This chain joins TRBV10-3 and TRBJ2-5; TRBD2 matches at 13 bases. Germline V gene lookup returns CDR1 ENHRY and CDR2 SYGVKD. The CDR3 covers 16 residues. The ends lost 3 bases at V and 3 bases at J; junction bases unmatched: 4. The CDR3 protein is CAISERLAGGEETQYF. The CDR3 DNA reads TGTGCCATCAGTGAACGACTAGCGGGGGGAGAAGAGACCCAGTACTTC.

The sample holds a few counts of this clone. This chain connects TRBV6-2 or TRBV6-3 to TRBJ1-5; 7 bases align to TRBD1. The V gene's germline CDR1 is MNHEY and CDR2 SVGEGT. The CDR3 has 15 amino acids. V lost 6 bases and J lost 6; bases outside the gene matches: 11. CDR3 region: CASSKIGGAGQPQHF. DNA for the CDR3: TGTGCCAGCAGCAAAATAGGGGGCGCGGGTCAGCCCCAGCATTTT.

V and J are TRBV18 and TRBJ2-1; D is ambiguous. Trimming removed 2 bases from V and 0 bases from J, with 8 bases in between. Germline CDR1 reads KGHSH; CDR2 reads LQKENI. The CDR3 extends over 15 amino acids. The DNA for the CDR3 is TGTGCCAGCTCACCAACGTTGAGCTCCTACAATGAGCAGTTCTTC. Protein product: CASSPTLSSYNEQFF.

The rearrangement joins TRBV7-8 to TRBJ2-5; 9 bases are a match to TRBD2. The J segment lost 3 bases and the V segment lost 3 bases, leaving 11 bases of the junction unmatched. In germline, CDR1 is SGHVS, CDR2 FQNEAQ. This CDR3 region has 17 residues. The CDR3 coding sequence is TGTGCCAGCAGCTTGATAGGGGCGGGGGGGCTCAAAGAGACCCAGTACTTC. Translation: CASSLIGAGGLKETQYF.

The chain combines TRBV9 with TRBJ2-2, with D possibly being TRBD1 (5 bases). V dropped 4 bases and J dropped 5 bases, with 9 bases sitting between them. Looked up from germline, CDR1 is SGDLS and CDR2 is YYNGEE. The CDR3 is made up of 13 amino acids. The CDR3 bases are TGTGCCAGCAGCATAACAGGAACCGGGGAGCTGTTTTTT. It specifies CASSITGTGELFF. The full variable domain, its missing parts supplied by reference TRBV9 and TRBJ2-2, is DSGVTQTPKHLITATGQRVTLRCSPRSGDLSVYWYQQSLDQGLQFLIQYYNGEERAKGNILERFSAQQFPDLHSELNLSSLELGDSALYFCASSITGTGELFFGEGSRLTVL.

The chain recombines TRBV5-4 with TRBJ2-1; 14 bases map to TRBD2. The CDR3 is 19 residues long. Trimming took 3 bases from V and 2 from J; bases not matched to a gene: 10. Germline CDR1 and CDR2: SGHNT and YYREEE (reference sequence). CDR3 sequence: CASSSTKGTSGGAYNEQFF. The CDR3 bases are TGTGCCAGCAGCTCCACAAAGGGGACTAGCGGGGGCGCCTACAATGAGCAGTTCTTC.

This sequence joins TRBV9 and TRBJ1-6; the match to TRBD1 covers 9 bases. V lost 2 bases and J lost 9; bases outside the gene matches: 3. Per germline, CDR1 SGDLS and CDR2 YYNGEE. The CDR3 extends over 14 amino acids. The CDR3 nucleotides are TGTGCCAGCAGCGTCGGGACAGGGCCTTCACCCCTCCACTTT. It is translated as CASSVGTGPSPLHF.

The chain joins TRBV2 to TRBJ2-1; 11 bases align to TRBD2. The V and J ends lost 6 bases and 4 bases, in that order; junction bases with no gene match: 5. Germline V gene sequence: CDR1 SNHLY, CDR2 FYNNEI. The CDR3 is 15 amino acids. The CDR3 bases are TGTGCCAGCAGAGTAGCGGGGGGGAATTACAATGAGCAGTTCTTC. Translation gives CASRVAGGNYNEQFF.

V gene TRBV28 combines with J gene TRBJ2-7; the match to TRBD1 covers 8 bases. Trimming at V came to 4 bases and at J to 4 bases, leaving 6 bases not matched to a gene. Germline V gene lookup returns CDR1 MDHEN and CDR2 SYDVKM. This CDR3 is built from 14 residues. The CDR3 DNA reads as TGTGCCAGCAGTTCATGGACAGGGAGATACGAGCAGTACGTC. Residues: CASSSWTGRYEQYV.

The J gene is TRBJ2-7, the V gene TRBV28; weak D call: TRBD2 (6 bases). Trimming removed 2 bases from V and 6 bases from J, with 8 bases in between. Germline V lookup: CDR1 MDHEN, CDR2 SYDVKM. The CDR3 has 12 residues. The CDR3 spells CASSLRGGEQYV. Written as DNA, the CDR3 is TGTGCCAGCAGTTTACGGGGAGGCGAGCAGTACGTC.

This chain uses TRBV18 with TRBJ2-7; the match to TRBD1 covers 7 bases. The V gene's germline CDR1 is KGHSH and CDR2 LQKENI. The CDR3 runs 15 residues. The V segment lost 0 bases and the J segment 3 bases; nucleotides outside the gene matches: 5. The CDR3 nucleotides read TGTGCCAGCTCACCACCGGACAGGCTCAACTACGAGCAGTACTTC. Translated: CASSPPDRLNYEQYF. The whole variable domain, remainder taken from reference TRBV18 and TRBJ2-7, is NAGVMQNPRHLVRRRGQEARLRCSPMKGHSHVYWYRQLPEEGLKFMVYLQKENIIDESGMPKERFSAEFPKEGPSILRIQQVVRGDSAAYFCASSPPDRLNYEQYFGPGTRLTVT.

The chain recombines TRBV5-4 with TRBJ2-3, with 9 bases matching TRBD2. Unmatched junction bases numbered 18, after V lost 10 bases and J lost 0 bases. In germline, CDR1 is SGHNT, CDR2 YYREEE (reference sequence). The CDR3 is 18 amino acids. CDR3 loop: CADTPRGKRGESTDTQYF. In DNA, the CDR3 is TGTGCCGACACCCCTCGGGGAAAGCGGGGGGAAAGCACAGATACGCAGTATTTT. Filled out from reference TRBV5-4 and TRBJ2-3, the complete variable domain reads ETGVTQSPTHLIKTRGQQVTLRCSSQSGHNTVSWYQQALGQGPQFIFQYYREEENGRGNFPPRFSGLQFPNYSSELNVNALELDDSALYLCADTPRGKRGESTDTQYFGPGTRLTVL.

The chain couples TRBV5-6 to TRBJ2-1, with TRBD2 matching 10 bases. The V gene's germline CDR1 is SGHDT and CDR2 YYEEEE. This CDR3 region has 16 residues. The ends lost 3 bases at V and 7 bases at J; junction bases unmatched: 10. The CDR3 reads CASSYVGTSVGNEQFF. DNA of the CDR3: TGTGCCAGCAGCTACGTCGGGACTAGCGTAGGTAATGAGCAGTTCTTC.

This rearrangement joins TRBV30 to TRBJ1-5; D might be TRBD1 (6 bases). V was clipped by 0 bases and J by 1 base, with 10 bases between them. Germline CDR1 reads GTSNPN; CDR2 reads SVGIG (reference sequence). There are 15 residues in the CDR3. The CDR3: CAWSVGQTSNQPQHF. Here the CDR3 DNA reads TGTGCCTGGAGTGTAGGACAGACGAGCAATCAGCCCCAGCATTTT.

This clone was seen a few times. The CDR3 loop is CAIGDRTLSEQYF. The CDR3 DNA follows: TGTGCCATCGGGGACAGAACCCTCTCCGAGCAGTACTTC. The chain joins TRBV10-3 to TRBJ2-7; TRBD1 matches 7 bases. The CDR3 length is 13 residues. Trimming cost V 8 bases and J 6 bases; bases outside gene matches: 10. Germline CDR1 reads ENHRY; CDR2 reads SYGVKD.

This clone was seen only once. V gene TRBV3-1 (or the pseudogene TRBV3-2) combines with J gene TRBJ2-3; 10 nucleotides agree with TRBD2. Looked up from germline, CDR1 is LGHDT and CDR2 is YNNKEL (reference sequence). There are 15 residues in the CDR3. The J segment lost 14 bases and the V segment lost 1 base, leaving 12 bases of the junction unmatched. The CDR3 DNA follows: TGTGCCAGCAGCCAAGCCGGGACTAGCGCCCCTTTACGGTATTTT. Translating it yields CASSQAGTSAPLRYF.